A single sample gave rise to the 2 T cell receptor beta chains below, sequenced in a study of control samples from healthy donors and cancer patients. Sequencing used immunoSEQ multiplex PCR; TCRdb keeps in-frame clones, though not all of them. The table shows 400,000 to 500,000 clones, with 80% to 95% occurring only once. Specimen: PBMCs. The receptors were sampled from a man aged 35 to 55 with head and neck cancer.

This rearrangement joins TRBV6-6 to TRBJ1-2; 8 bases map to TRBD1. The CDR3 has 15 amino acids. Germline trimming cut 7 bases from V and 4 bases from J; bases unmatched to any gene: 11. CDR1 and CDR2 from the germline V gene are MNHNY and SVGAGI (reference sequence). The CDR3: CASTLGDRNTYGYTF. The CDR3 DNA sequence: TGTGCCAGCACCCTGGGGGACAGGAACACCTATGGCTACACCTTC.

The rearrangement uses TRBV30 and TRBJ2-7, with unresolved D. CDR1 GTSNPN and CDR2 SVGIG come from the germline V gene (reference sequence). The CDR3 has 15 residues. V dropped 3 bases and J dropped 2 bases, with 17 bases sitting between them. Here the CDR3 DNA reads TGTGCCTGGAGCCGGTCCGGCAGCTTGGCCTACGAGCAGTACTTC. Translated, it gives CAWSRSGSLAYEQYF.